These 21 T cell receptor beta chains share one sample of origin, sequenced in a study of long-term antiretroviral therapy in people with HIV. Run at survey level, the immunoSEQ assay was version v3.0. Libraries were prepared by immunoSEQ multiplex PCR; TCRdb keeps only in-frame clonotypes and omits some of them. The sample consists of approximately 35,000 clones, approximately 85% of them appearing once. The source material was unsorted PBMCs, sampled 2.2 years after starting antiretroviral therapy. The receptors come from a man aged 18 to 30 with HIV.

V usage is TRBV7-9 and J usage is TRBJ2-3, with D unclear. V lost 4 bases, J lost 10 bases, and 15 bases lay in between. The CDR3 sequence is 13 residues long. Germline V CDR1 and CDR2: SEHNR, FQNEAQ (reference sequence). The CDR3 region is CASSSTESGAQYF. The CDR3 coding sequence is TGTGCCAGCAGCTCGACCGAGTCTGGGGCGCAGTATTTT.

DNA for the CDR3: TGTGCCAGCAGCTTACTGGGTTACAGGACTGAAGCTTTCTTT. Residues: CASSLLGYRTEAFF. The chain has TRBV7-9 and TRBJ1-1; possibly TRBD1 for D (5 bases). CDR3 length: 14 residues. Trimming shortened V by 2 bases and J by 5 bases, and 12 bases separated the two germline ends. Looked up from germline, CDR1 is SEHNR and CDR2 is FQNEAQ (reference sequence).

This chain joins TRBV27 and TRBJ2-2, with D possibly TRBD2 on 6 matching bases. The germline CDR1 and CDR2 sequences are MNHEY and SMNVEV (reference sequence). This CDR3 contains 15 residues. The ends were cut back, 5 bases at V and 2 bases at J, with 12 bases in the middle. The CDR3 protein is CASSKPGLNTGELFF. In DNA, the CDR3 is TGTGCCAGCAGTAAACCGGGACTCAACACCGGGGAGCTGTTTTTT.

V usage is TRBV4-3 and J usage is TRBJ2-5; D gene ambiguous. The ends were cut back, 0 bases at V and 3 bases at J, with 14 bases in the middle. The germline V gene encodes CDR1 LGHNA and CDR2 YSLEER. The CDR3 sequence is 16 residues long. The CDR3, as DNA: TGCGCCAGCAGCCAAGAACCGTTTGGGTCGGAAGAGACCCAGTACTTC. Its translation: CASSQEPFGSEETQYF.

The rearrangement joins TRBV29-1 to TRBJ1-1, with TRBD1 as a possible D gene (6 bases). Germline V gene sequence: CDR1 SQVTM, CDR2 ANQGSEA. This CDR3 is 13 amino acids long. V lost 7 bases to trimming and J lost 5 bases, with 17 bases between them. The CDR3 loop reads CSGGAGEGTEAFF. In DNA form, the CDR3 reads TGCAGCGGGGGGGCAGGGGAGGGGACTGAAGCTTTCTTT.

This clone is a singleton in its sample. V and J are TRBV7-3 and TRBJ2-2, with 9 bases matching TRBD1. CDR3 length: 15 residues. Germline CDR1 SGHTA, CDR2 FQGTGA. Trimming cost V 5 bases and J 1 base; bases outside gene matches: 2. The CDR3 nucleotides read TGTGCCAGCAGCCCGGGACAGGGGAACACCGGGGAGCTGTTTTTT. Translated: CASSPGQGNTGELFF.

The rearrangement joins TRBV21-1 to TRBJ2-3. TRBV21-1 is a recognized pseudogene. This CDR3 is 17 amino acids long. CDR3 nucleotide sequence: TGTGCCAGCAGCAAATCGGAGGGGGTATCACGCACAGATACGCAGTATTTT. Its translation: CASSKSEGVSRTDTQYF.

The chain links TRBV15 to TRBJ2-2; perhaps TRBD2 as D (6 bases). This CDR3 spans 17 amino acids. CDR1 and CDR2 from the germline V gene are LNHNV and YYDKDF (reference sequence). V lost 1 base to trimming and J lost 2 bases, with 14 bases between them. CDR3 residues: CATSRVHGGFNTGELFF. The DNA for the CDR3 is TGTGCCACCAGCAGAGTTCACGGAGGGTTTAACACCGGGGAGCTGTTTTTT.

A remark on this clone: One end of the junction does not line up with germline, which may come from a read error. The V and J genes are TRBV7-7 and TRBJ2-3; D possibly corresponds to TRBD2 (6 bases). CDR1 SSHAT and CDR2 FNYEAQ come from the germline V gene (reference sequence). The CDR3 totals 15 residues. CDR3 protein: CASSLVGLRTDTQYF. The CDR3 DNA sequence: TGTGCTAGCAGCTTAGTGGGACTTCGCACAGATACGCAGTATTTT.

This chain uses TRBV15 with TRBJ2-5, with D uncertain. The CDR3 extends over 15 amino acids. CDR1 is LNHNV, CDR2 YYDKDF, per germline (reference sequence). Trimming removed 4 bases from V and 3 bases from J, with 15 bases in between. Here the CDR3 reads CATSTPLRGKETQYF. DNA of the CDR3: TGTGCCACCAGCACACCCCTGAGAGGAAAAGAGACCCAGTACTTC.

V and J are TRBV11-1 and TRBJ1-1; D may be TRBD1 (5 bases). The CDR3 covers 17 residues. V was shortened by 2 bases and J by 0 bases, with 16 bases between the two germline ends. From germline, CDR1 is SGHAT and CDR2 FQDESV (reference sequence). Here the CDR3 reads CASSLTLQGEMNTEAFF. The CDR3 DNA reads as TGTGCCAGCAGCTTAACCCTCCAGGGCGAAATGAACACTGAAGCTTTCTTT.

This clone was observed a few times. The rearrangement joins TRBV19 to TRBJ1-5; D perhaps matches TRBD1 (5 bases). The CDR3 has 15 amino acids. V was pared by 4 bases and J by 4 bases, with 14 bases between. The germline gives CDR1 LNHDA, CDR2 SQIVND (reference sequence). DNA for the CDR3: TGTGCCAGTAGTACCCAGGGAGGGCGGAATCAGCCCCAGCATTTT. It yields the protein CASSTQGGRNQPQHF.

The chain has TRBV19 and TRBJ2-5; D is undetermined. The CDR3 spans 13 residues. Germline V gene lookup returns CDR1 LNHDA and CDR2 SQIVND (reference sequence). Between the trimmed V and J ends, which lost 5 bases and 2 bases, there was a span of 9 bases. CDR3 bases: TGTGCCAGTAGTGTTCTAGTACAAGAGACCCAGTACTTC. It is translated as CASSVLVQETQYF.

V gene TRBV5-1 combines with J gene TRBJ2-7, with D unclear. Germline loops: CDR1 SGHRS, CDR2 YFSETQ. Trimming removed 1 base from V and 4 bases from J, with 12 bases in between. CDR3 size: 14 residues. DNA of the CDR3: TGCGCCAGCAGCTTGATAGGGAACCCTTACGAGCAGTACTTC. This encodes CASSLIGNPYEQYF.

CDR3 sequence (DNA): TGTGCCAGCAGTTATCCTCAGGGTGAAGCTTTCTTT. Amino acid sequence: CASSYPQGEAFF. V is TRBV6-5 and J is TRBJ1-1; tentatively, D is TRBD1 (5 bases). Germline-derived CDR1 and CDR2 are MNHEY and SVGAGI. The CDR3 contains 12 residues. V was pared by 3 bases and J by 7 bases, with 9 bases between.

The genes are TRBV6-5 and TRBJ1-1; 8 bases agree with TRBD1. The CDR3 is 14 amino acids. Germline V gene data show CDR1 as MNHEY and CDR2 as SVGAGI. Trimming cost V 0 bases and J 7 bases; bases outside gene matches: 4. The DNA for the CDR3 is TGTGCCAGCAGTTACTCGGCAGGGGGCTTTGAAGCTTTCTTT. This translates into CASSYSAGGFEAFF.

The chain employs TRBV6-1 and TRBJ1-2; no clear D gene. The germline V gene has CDR1 MNHNS and CDR2 SASEGT. V dropped 3 bases and J dropped 3 bases, with 14 bases sitting between them. The CDR3 loop spans 15 amino acids. CDR3 bases: TGTGCCAGCAGTGATTGGGGAAGGCGGGACTATGGCTACACCTTC. Its translation is CASSDWGRRDYGYTF.

The chain joins TRBV7-2 to TRBJ1-2, with 8 bases fitting TRBD1. Germline CDR1 reads SGHTA; CDR2 reads FQGNSA. There are 16 residues in the CDR3. The V segment lost 2 bases and the J segment 8 bases; nucleotides outside the gene matches: 13. CDR3 loop: CASSLTRTTGGRGYTF. The CDR3 DNA sequence: TGTGCCAGCAGCTTAACCCGAACTACAGGGGGTAGGGGCTACACCTTC.

CDR3 loop: CASSWRTGGDTGELFF. CDR3 nucleotide sequence: TGTGCCAGCAGCTGGAGGACAGGGGGCGACACCGGGGAGCTGTTTTTT. The chain links TRBV7-2 to TRBJ2-2; 11 positions match TRBD1. The germline CDR1 and CDR2 sequences are SGHTA and FQGNSA. CDR3 length equals 16 residues. Losses at the gene ends were 4 bases for V and 3 bases for J; bases not matched to a gene: 4.

The chain links TRBV5-6 to TRBJ1-2; a weak D match, TRBD1 (6 bases). The ends were cut back, 4 bases at V and 0 bases at J, with 22 bases in the middle. Germline assignment: CDR1 SGHDT and CDR2 YYEEEE. CDR3 length: 18 amino acids. The CDR3 DNA follows: TGTGCCAGCAGCCCACTTAGACAGGACTTCTCACCTAACTATGGCTACACCTTC. This encodes CASSPLRQDFSPNYGYTF. Drawing the rest from reference TRBV5-6 and TRBJ1-2, the complete variable domain is DAGVTQSPTHLIKTRGQQVTLRCSPKSGHDTVSWYQQALGQGPQFIFQYYEEEERQRGNFPDRFSGHQFPNYSSELNVNALLLGDSALYLCASSPLRQDFSPNYGYTFGSGTRLTVV.

Only one count was recorded for this clone. V usage is TRBV5-6 and J usage is TRBJ2-7; D possibly corresponds to TRBD1 (6 bases). Trimming left V 2 bases short and J 6 bases short, with 24 bases between. CDR1 is SGHDT, CDR2 YYEEEE, per germline. The CDR3 consists of 17 residues. CDR3 residues: CASSFWNPGQGKLEQYF. The CDR3 DNA sequence: TGTGCCAGCAGCTTCTGGAACCCGGGACAAGGAAAACTCGAGCAGTACTTC.